The entry below gives a single TCR beta chain sequence along with its context. Antigen specificity is unknown. Given a much more abundant clone one base away, this may be a read error. Germline values: CDR1 DFQATT, CDR2 SNEGSKA (reference sequence). This CDR3 comprises 13 residues. What was amplified from RNA transcripts were TCR beta CDR3 regions. First-round RT-PCR with HTBI primers amplified the TCR CDR3 region. TCRdb processed the multiplex PCR reads anew with MiXCR; each CDR3 protein has one entry. The sample lists under 800,000 distinct CDR3 sequences, around 13% seen once, with more than 8.5% in the top ten. Uncontrolled infections, other autoimmune diseases, pregnancy or lactation led to exclusion of patients. Thyroid ultrasound, orbital computed tomography, clinical symptoms, and serum thyroxine and TRAb underpinned diagnoses. This record belongs to a study of T cells in Graves' hyperthyroidism and ophthalmopathy. Points from the study as a whole: A model of 13 V-J pairs discriminated ophthalmopathy from stable hyperthyroidism. In the blood, most expanded thyroid clonotypes above 0.001 appeared as well.

The specimen was blood. The rearrangement links TRBV20-1 to TRBJ2-7, with 7 bases aligning to TRBD2. The sequence derives from a woman under 30 with Graves' hyperthyroidism. In nucleotides, the CDR3 is TGCAGGCCCTCGGGACTAACAACCTACGAGCAGTACTTC. It specifies CRPSGLTTYEQYF.